The clone carrying this TCR beta chain was seen a single time. Its target is not known. The same CDR3 arises from other DNA sequences in this sample as well. TCRdb keeps only in-frame clones here, not all; method: immunoSEQ multiplex PCR. The profile shows 2 million to 2.5 million clones, about nine tenths of them singletons. These data belong to a study of shared clonotypes between healthy human individuals. At the level of the study: Aged between 18 and 49, the donors were a couple of women and three men.

CDR1 is MNHEY, CDR2 SVGAGI, per germline. Trimming shortened V by 0 bases and J by 5 bases, and 7 bases separated the two germline ends. The CDR3 contains 14 residues. The donors, all of them Caucasian adults, lived in Nashville, Tennessee. General study results and limits: At large depth, rarefaction still showed sorted-subset sequencing to be incomplete.

The J gene is TRBJ2-2, the V gene TRBV6-5, with D hard to call. The sequenced material came from naive CD4+ T cells from PBMCs. Subset denoted: CD45RA+ positively selected. The TCR originated in a man aged 18 to 35 in good health. Some clones in this sample may be carry-over from other donors' samples. The CDR3 coding sequence is TGTGCCAGCAGTTACTCGATGGGAACCGGGGAGCTGTTTTTT. Protein sequence: CASSYSMGTGELFF.